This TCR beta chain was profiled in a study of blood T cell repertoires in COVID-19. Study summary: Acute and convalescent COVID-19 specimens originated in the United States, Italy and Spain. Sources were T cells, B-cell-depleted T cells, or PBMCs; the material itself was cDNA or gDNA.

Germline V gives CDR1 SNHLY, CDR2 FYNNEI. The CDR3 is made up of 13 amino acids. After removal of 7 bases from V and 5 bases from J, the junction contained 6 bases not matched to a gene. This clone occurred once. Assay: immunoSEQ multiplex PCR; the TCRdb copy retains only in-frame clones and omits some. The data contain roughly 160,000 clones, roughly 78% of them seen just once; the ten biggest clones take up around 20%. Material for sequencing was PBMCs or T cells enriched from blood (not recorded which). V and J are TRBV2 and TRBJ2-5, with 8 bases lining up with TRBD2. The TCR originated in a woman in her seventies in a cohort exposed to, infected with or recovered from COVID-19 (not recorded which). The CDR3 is CASIRGGRETQYF. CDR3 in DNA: TGTGCCAGCATTAGGGGCGGGAGGGAGACCCAGTACTTC.